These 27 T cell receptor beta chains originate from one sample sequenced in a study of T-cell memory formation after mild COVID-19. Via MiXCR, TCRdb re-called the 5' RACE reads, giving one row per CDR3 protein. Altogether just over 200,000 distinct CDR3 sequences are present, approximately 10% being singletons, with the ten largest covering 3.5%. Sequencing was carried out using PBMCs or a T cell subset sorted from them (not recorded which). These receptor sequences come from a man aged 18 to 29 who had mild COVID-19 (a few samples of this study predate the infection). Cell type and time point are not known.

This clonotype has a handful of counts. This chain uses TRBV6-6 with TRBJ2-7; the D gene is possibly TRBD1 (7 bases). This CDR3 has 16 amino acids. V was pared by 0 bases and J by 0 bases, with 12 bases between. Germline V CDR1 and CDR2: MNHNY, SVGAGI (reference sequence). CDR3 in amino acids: CASSYSAGGTSYEQYF. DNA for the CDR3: TGTGCCAGCAGTTACTCAGCAGGGGGGACCTCCTACGAGCAGTACTTC.

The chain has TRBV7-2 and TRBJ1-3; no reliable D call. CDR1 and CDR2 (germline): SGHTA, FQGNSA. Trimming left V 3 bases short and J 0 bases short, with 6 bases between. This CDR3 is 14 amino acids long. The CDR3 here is CASSFGGSGNTIYF. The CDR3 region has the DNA TGTGCCAGCAGCTTCGGCGGCTCTGGAAACACCATATATTTT.

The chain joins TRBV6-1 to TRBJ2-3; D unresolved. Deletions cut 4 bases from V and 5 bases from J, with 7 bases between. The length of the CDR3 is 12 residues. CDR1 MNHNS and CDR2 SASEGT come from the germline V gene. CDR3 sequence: CASSATEDTQYF. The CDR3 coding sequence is TGTGCCAGCAGTGCAACTGAAGATACGCAGTATTTT.

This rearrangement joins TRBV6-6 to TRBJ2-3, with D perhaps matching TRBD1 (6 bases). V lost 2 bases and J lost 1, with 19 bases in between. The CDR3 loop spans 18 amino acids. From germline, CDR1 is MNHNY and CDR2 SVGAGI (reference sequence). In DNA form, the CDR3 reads TGTGCCAGCAGTTACCCCACGGCACCGGGACAAGGCACAGATACGCAGTATTTT. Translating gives CASSYPTAPGQGTDTQYF.

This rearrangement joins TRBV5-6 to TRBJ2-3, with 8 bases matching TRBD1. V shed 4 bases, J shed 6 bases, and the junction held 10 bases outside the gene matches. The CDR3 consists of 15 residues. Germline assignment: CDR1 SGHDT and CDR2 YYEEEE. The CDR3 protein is CASSPDRGTADTQYF. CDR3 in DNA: TGTGCCAGCAGCCCCGACAGGGGTACCGCCGATACGCAGTATTTT.

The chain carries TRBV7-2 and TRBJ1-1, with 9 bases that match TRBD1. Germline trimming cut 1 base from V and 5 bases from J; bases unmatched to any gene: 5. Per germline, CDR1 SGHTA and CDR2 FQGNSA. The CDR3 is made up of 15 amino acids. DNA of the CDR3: TGTGCCAGCAGCTTAGGGGGACAGGGTCGAACTGAAGCTTTCTTT. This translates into CASSLGGQGRTEAFF.

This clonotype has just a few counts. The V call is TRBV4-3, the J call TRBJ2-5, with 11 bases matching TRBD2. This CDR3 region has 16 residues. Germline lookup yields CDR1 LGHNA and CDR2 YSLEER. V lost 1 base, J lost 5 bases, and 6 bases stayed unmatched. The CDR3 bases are TGCGCCAGCAGCCAAGGGCCGACTAGCGGGGCTGAGACCCAGTACTTC. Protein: CASSQGPTSGAETQYF.

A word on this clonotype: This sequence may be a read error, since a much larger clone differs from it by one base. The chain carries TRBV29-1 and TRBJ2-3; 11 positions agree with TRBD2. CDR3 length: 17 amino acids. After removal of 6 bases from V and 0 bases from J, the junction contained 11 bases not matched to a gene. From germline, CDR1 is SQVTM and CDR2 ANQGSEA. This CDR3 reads CSVGIRLAGQSTDTQYF. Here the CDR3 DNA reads TGCAGCGTGGGGATTCGACTAGCGGGGCAGAGCACAGATACGCAGTATTTT.

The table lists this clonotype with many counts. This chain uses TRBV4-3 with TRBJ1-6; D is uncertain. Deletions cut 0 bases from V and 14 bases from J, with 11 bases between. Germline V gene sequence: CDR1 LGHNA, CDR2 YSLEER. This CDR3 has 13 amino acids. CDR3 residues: CASSQERRSSLHF. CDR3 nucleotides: TGCGCCAGCAGCCAAGAAAGAAGGTCCTCCCTCCACTTT.

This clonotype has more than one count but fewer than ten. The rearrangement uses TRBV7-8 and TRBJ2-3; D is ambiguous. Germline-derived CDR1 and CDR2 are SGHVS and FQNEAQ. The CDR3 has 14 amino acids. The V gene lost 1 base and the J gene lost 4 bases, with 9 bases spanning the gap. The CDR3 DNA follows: TGTGCCAGCAGCTTAGGCATCCTGTCAGATACGCAGTATTTT. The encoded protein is CASSLGILSDTQYF.

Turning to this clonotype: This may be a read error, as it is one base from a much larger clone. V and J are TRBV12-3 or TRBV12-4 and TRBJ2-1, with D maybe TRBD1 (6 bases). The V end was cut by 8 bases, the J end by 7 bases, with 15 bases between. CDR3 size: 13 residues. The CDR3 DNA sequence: TGTGCCAGCGTGAGGGACATGCGAAATGAGCAGTTCTTC. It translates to CASVRDMRNEQFF.

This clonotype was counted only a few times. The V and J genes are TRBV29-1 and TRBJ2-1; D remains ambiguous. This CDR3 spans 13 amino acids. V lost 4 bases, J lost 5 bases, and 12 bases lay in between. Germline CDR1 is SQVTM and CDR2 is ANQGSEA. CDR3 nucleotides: TGCAGCGTTGGGGTATCAGCTCACAATGAGCAGTTCTTC. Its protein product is CSVGVSAHNEQFF.

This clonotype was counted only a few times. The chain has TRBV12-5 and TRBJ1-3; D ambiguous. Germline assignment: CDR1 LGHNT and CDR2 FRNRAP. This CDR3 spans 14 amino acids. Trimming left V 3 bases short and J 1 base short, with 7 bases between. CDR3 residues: CASGFGVSGNTIYF. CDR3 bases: TGTGCTAGTGGTTTCGGGGTTTCTGGAAACACCATATATTTT. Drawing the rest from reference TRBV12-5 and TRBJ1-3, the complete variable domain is DARVTQTPRHKVTEMGQEVTMRCQPILGHNTVFWYRQTMMQGLELLAYFRNRAPLDDSGMPKDRFSAEMPDATLATLKIQPSEPRDSAVYFCASGFGVSGNTIYFGEGSWLTVV.

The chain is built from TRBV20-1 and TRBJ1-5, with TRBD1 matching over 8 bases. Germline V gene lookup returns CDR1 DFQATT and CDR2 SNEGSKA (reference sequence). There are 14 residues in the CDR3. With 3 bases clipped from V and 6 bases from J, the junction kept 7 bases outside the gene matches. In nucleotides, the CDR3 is TGCAGTGCTAGCCGGACAGGGTCTCCTCAGCCCCAGCATTTT. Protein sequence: CSASRTGSPQPQHF.

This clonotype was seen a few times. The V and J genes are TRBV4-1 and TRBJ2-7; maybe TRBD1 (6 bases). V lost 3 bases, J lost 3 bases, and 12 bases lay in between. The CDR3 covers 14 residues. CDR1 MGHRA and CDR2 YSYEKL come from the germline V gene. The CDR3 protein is CASSHLTGNYEQYF. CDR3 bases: TGCGCCAGCAGCCACCTGACAGGAAACTACGAGCAGTACTTC.

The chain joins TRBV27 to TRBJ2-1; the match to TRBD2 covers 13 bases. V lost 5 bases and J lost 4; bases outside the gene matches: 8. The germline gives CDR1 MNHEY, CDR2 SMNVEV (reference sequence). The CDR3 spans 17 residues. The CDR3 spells CASSETTSGGHYNEQFF. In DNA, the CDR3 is TGTGCCAGCAGTGAGACGACTAGCGGGGGGCATTACAATGAGCAGTTCTTC.

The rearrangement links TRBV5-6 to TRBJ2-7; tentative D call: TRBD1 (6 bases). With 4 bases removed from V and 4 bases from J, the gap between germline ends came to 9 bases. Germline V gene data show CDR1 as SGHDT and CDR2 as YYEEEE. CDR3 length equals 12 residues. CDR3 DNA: TGTGCCAGCAGCGCAGGGGAGTACGAGCAGTACGTC. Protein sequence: CASSAGEYEQYV.

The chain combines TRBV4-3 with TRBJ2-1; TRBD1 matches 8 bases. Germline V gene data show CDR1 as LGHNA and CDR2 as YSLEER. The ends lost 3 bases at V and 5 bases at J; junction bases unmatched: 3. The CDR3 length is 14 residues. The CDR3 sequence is CASSHLGQDNEQFF. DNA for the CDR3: TGCGCCAGCAGCCATCTGGGACAGGACAATGAGCAGTTCTTC.

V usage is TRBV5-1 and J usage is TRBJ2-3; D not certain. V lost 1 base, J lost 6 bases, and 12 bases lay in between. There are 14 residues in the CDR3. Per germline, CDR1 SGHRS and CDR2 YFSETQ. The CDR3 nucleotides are TGCGCCAGCAGCTTGTTAAGCGTTAGGGATACGCAGTATTTT. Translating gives CASSLLSVRDTQYF.

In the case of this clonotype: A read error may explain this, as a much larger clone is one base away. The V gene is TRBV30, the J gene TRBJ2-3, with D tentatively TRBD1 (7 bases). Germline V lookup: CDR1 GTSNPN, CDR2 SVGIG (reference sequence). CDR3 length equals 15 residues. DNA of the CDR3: TGTTCCTGGAGTGGCGCAGGGGGGTTCGCAGATACGCAGTATTTT. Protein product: CSWSGAGGFADTQYF.

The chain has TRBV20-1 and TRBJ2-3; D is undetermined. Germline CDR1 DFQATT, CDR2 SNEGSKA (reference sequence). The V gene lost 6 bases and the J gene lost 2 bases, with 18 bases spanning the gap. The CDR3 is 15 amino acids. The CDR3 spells CSAPTPSGSTDTQYF. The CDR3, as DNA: TGCAGTGCCCCCACCCCCTCGGGTTCCACAGATACGCAGTATTTT.

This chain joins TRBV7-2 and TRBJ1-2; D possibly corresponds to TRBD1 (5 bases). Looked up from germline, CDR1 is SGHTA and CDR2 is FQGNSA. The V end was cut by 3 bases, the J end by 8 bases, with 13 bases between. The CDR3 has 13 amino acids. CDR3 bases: TGTGCCAGCAGCTTCTTCAAAGGGGAGGGCTACACCTTC. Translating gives CASSFFKGEGYTF.

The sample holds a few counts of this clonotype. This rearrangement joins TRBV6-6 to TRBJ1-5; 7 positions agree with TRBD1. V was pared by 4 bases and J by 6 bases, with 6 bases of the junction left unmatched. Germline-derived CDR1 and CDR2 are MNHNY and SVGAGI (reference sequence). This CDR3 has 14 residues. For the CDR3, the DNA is TGTGCCAGCAGTTTCTGGGACAGCGCTCAGCCCCAGCATTTT. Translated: CASSFWDSAQPQHF.

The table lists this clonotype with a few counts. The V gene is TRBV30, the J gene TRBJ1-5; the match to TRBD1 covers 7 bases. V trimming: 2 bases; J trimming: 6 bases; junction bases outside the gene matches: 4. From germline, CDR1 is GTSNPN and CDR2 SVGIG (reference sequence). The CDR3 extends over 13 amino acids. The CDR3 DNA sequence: TGTGCCTGGAGTTTCGCAGGGGGTCAGCCCCAGCATTTT. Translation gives CAWSFAGGQPQHF.

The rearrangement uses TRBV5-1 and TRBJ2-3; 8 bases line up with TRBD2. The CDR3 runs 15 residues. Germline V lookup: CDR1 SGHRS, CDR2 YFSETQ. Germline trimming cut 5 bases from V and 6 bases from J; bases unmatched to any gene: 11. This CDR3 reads CASRRRTSPRDTQYF. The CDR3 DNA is TGCGCCAGCAGACGCCGGACTAGCCCCCGGGATACGCAGTATTTT.

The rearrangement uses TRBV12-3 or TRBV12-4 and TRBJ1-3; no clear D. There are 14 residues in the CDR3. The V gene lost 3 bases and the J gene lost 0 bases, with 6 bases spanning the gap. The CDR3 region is CASSLVNSGNTIYF. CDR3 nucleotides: TGTGCCAGCAGTTTGGTGAACTCTGGAAACACCATATATTTT.

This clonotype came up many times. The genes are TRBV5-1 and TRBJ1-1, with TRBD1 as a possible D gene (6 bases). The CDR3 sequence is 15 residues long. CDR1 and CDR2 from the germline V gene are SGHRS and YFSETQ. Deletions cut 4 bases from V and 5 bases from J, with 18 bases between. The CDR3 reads CASSARAGVGTEAFF. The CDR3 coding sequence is TGCGCCAGCAGCGCCAGGGCAGGGGTGGGGACTGAAGCTTTCTTT. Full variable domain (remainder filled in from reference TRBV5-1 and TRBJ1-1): KAGVTQTPRYLIKTRGQQVTLSCSPISGHRSVSWYQQTPGQGLQFLFEYFSETQRNKGNFPGRFSGRQFSNSRSEMNVSTLELGDSALYLCASSARAGVGTEAFFGQGTRLTVV.